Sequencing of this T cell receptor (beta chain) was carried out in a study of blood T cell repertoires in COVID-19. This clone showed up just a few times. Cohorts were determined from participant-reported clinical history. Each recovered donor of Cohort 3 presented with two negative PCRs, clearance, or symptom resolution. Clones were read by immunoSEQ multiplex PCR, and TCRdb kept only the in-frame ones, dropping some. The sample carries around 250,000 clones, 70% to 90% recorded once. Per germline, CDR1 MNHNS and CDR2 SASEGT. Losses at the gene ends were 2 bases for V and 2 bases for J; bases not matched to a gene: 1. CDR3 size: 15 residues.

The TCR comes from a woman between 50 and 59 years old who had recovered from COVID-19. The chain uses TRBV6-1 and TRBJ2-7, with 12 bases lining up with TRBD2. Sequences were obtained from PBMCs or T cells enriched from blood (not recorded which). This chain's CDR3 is CASSERTSGTYEQYF. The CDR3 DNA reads TGTGCCAGCAGTGAAAGGACTAGCGGGACCTACGAGCAGTACTTC.